One sample yielded the 4 T cell receptor beta chains listed below, sequenced in a study of spatial heterogeneity in lung cancer. TCRdb re-derived calls from the 5' RACE reads in MiXCR, one entry per CDR3 protein. The table lists under 150,000 distinct CDR3 sequences, 12% of them singletons. Time point defined: blood at routine non-recurrence follow-up after resection. From tumor, nontumor lung or frozen PBMC, whole RNA was taken unsorted for sequencing. This sample comprised PBMCs, obtained at follow-up. The receptors were sampled from a male donor with early-stage non-small cell lung cancer.

This clonotype was observed a few times. V gene TRBV29-1 combines with J gene TRBJ1-3; possible D gene TRBD1, 6 bases. The germline V and J ends were trimmed by 4 bases and 4 bases, with 14 bases remaining between them. The CDR3 consists of 14 residues. CDR1 and CDR2 from the germline V gene are SQVTM and ANQGSEA. For the CDR3, the DNA is TGCAGCGTTGGAACAGGGACGCTGGGAAACACCATATATTTT. Amino acids: CSVGTGTLGNTIYF.

This clonotype was seen only a few times. V gene TRBV11-2 combines with J gene TRBJ2-7, with D hard to call. CDR3 length: 14 amino acids. The V and J ends lost 2 bases and 3 bases respectively, with 11 bases between them. The germline V gene encodes CDR1 SGHAT and CDR2 FQNNGV. The CDR3 bases are TGTGCCAGCAGCTTAATGAGGTCCCTCTACGAGCAGTACTTC. As protein: CASSLMRSLYEQYF. Based on the CDR3 plus reference TRBV11-2 and TRBJ2-7, the full variable domain is EAGVAQSPRYKIIEKRQSVAFWCNPISGHATLYWYQQILGQGPKLLIQFQNNGVVDDSQLPKDRFSAERLKGVDSTLKIQPAKLEDSAVYLCASSLMRSLYEQYFGPGTRLTVT.

The rearrangement links TRBV20-1 to TRBJ2-1; 8 bases line up with TRBD1. Unmatched junction bases numbered 18, after V lost 8 bases and J lost 6 bases. Germline lookup yields CDR1 DFQATT and CDR2 SNEGSKA (reference sequence). This CDR3 has 16 amino acids. The CDR3 bases are TGCAGTTCCTCCAACCCCGGGACAGGTGGGGGCAATGAGCAGTTCTTC. As protein: CSSSNPGTGGGNEQFF.

The count of this clonotype is one. The V gene is TRBV6-2 or TRBV6-3, the J gene TRBJ2-2; D may be TRBD1 or TRBD2 (5 bases each). V shed 7 bases and J shed 7 bases, with 22 bases lying between them. Germline CDR1 and CDR2: MNHEY and SVGEGT. The CDR3 loop spans 16 amino acids. The CDR3 loop reads CASMGTAKFVIGELFF. The CDR3, as DNA: TGTGCCAGCATGGGGACGGCAAAATTCGTCATCGGGGAGCTGTTTTTT.